This TCR beta chain was identified in a study of T cells in Graves' hyperthyroidism and ophthalmopathy. As concerns this clonotype: This could be a read error, since a much larger clone is one nucleotide away.

This CDR3 is built from 13 residues. The V gene's germline CDR1 is SGHVS and CDR2 FQNEAQ. RNA transcripts yielded amplified TCR beta CDR3 regions. The TCR CDR3 first-round RT-PCR relied on the HTBI primer set. Via MiXCR, TCRdb re-called the multiplex PCR reads, giving one row per CDR3 protein. This sample has over 700,000 distinct CDR3 sequences, with 38% found just once. The sequence was collected from a man in his late teens or twenties with Graves' hyperthyroidism. V and J are TRBV7-8 and TRBJ1-6; D call uncertain. Sequenced input: blood. The CDR3 region is CASSLDSGSPLRF. The CDR3, as DNA: TGTGCCAGCAGCTTAGATTCGGGGTCACCCCTCCGCTTT. Full variable domain (missing parts from reference TRBV7-8 and TRBJ1-6): GAGVSQSPRYKVAKRGQDVALRCDPISGHVSLFWYQQALGQGPEFLTYFQNEAQLDKSGLPSDRFFAERPEGSVSTLKIQRTQQEDSAVYLCASSLDSGSPLRFGNGTRLTVT.